Detailed here is one TCR beta chain. CDR3 size: 12 residues. Germline V lookup: CDR1 SNHLY, CDR2 FYNNEI. V was trimmed by 5 bases and J by 7 bases, leaving 11 bases between them. The data derive from a study of OX40 agonist ivuxolimab in advanced cancers. Study-wide context: Of mixed ages from about 23 to 79 and averaging about 65 years, the group was roughly 85% male. Patients with prior anti-PD-1, anti-PD-L1 or anti-CTLA-4 therapy were eligible; 35% to 45% had some. One hepatocellular carcinoma and a couple of cutaneous melanoma patients partially responded.

Repertoires were generated with immunoSEQ multiplex PCR, while TCRdb's copy carries only in-frame clones and drops some. The sample yields over 85,000 clones, roughly 87% seen once. The rearrangement links TRBV2 to TRBJ1-2; D possibly corresponds to TRBD1 (6 bases). The sample was CD4+ or CD8+ T cells sorted from blood, taken in a trial of the OX40 agonist ivuxolimab. The sequence came from an adult with an advanced solid tumor such as melanoma, head and neck, liver or kidney cancer. The CDR3 here is CASSRGTLGYTF. DNA for the CDR3: TGTGCCAGCAGTAGGGGGACCCTTGGCTACACCTTC.